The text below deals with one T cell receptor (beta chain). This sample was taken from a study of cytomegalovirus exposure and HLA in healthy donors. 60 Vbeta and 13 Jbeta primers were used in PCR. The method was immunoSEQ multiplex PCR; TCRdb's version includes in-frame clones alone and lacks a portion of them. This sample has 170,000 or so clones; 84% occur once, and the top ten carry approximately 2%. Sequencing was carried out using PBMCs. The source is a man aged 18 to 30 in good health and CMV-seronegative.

CDR3 nucleotide sequence: TGTGCCAGCAGCCTTTCGGGGATGGGCAATCAGCCCCAGCATTTT. This gives the protein CASSLSGMGNQPQHF. The chain carries TRBV27 and TRBJ1-5; no reliable D call. The ends were cut back, 6 bases at V and 2 bases at J, with 14 bases in the middle. Looked up from germline, CDR1 is MNHEY and CDR2 is SMNVEV (reference sequence). The CDR3 length is 15 residues.